The T cell receptor (beta chain) described here comes from a study of neoadjuvant anti-PD-1 for oral cavity cancer. The CDR3 has 17 amino acids. Per the germline V gene, CDR1 is LNHNV and CDR2 is YYDKDF (reference sequence). V lost 0 bases and J lost 5, with 17 bases in between. Time point specified: after neoadjuvant nivolumab, at surgical resection. These oral cavity squamous cell carcinomas were HPV-negative and locally advanced. Analysis of PBMCs was direct, with no culture step. The assay was immunoSEQ multiplex PCR, and TCRdb's table has in-frame clones only and misses some. The sample shows more than 13,000 clones, 65% to 85% of them seen only once.

This chain uses TRBV15 with TRBJ1-5; maybe TRBD1 (5 bases). The sequencing here drew on PBMCs, taken after nivolumab (anti-PD-1) treatment. The TCR comes from a person aged 40 to 85 with oral cavity squamous cell carcinoma. In DNA form, the CDR3 reads TGTGCCACCAGCAGAGATAATTGGGGGGAAAGGGATCAGCCCCAGCATTTT. Its translation: CATSRDNWGERDQPQHF.